This T cell receptor beta chain comes out of a study of OX40 agonist ivuxolimab in advanced cancers. Whole-study results and caveats: Low normalized clonal expansion also occurred in some nonresponding patients.

This CDR3 has 13 residues. V was trimmed by 1 base and J by 7 bases, leaving 12 bases between them. CDR1 and CDR2 from the germline V gene are SGHDT and YYEEEE. Sequencing was performed with immunoSEQ multiplex PCR; in TCRdb, only in-frame clones are kept and a portion is missing. Of about 86,000 clones in the sample, roughly 89% are singletons; the top ten hold roughly 1.5%. Blood specimens came from baseline, cycle 4 day 1, and cycle 7 day 1. With regard to this clone: Its antigen is as yet unknown.

The rearrangement joins TRBV5-6 to TRBJ2-7, with D possibly being TRBD1 (5 bases). This clonotype originated in an adult with an advanced solid tumor such as melanoma, head and neck, liver or kidney cancer. Sequenced material: CD4+ or CD8+ T cells sorted from blood, taken in a trial of the OX40 agonist ivuxolimab. This chain's CDR3 is CASSLTQVREQYF. CDR3 coding DNA: TGTGCCAGCAGCTTGACACAGGTCAGGGAGCAGTACTTC.